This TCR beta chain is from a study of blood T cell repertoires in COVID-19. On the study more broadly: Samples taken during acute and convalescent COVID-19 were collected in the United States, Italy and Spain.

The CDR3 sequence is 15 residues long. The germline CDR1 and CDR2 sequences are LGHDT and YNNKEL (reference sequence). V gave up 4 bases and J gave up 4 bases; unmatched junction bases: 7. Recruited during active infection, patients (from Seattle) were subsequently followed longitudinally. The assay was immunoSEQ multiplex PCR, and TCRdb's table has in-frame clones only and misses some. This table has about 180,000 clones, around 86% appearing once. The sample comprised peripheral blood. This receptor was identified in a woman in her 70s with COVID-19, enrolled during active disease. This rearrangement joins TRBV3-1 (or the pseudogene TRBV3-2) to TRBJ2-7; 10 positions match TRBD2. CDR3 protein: CASSRPQAGGYEQYF. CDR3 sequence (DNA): TGTGCCAGCAGCCGCCCGCAAGCGGGAGGGTACGAGCAGTACTTC.